A single sample gave rise to the 10 T cell receptor beta chains below, sequenced in a study of blood T cell repertoires in COVID-19. The protocol was immunoSEQ multiplex PCR, while the TCRdb copy is restricted to in-frame clones and leaves out a portion. This repertoire shows roughly 290,000 clones, over 75% found once; its top ten account for more than 4%. The sample was PBMCs or T cells enriched from blood (not recorded which). The source is a woman aged 25-40 years who had recovered from COVID-19.

V and J are TRBV29-1 and TRBJ2-1; TRBD2 agrees at 7 bases. The CDR3 has 12 residues. Germline V gene sequence: CDR1 SQVTM, CDR2 ANQGSEA. V trimming: 5 bases; J trimming: 7 bases; junction bases outside the gene matches: 5. The DNA of the CDR3 is TGCAGCGTTCCCCATAGCGGGAATGAGCAGTTCTTC. Protein sequence: CSVPHSGNEQFF.

This chain connects TRBV4-1 to TRBJ1-1; tentatively, D is TRBD1 (5 bases). The CDR3 runs 15 residues. Trimming took 1 base from V and 1 from J, leaving 10 bases between them. Germline-derived CDR1 and CDR2 are MGHRA and YSYEKL. The CDR3 region is CASSQGGEGNTEAFF. The CDR3 nucleotides are TGCGCCAGCAGCCAAGGGGGGGAGGGGAACACTGAAGCTTTCTTT.

V usage is TRBV5-5 and J usage is TRBJ2-7; D perhaps matches TRBD1 (5 bases). The CDR3 consists of 16 residues. The germline V gene has CDR1 SGHKS and CDR2 YYEKEE (reference sequence). Trimming cost V 2 bases and J 2 bases, with 17 bases left between them. CDR3 protein: CASSLDSPGWPYEQYF. Written as DNA, the CDR3 is TGTGCCAGCAGCTTAGACAGCCCAGGGTGGCCCTACGAGCAGTACTTC.

With respect to this clone: Different DNA sequences within this sample yield the same CDR3. The gene calls are TRBV6-6 and TRBJ2-5; 11 positions agree with TRBD2. From germline, CDR1 is MNHNY and CDR2 SVGAGI (reference sequence). The CDR3 covers 16 residues. The ends lost 4 bases at V and 1 base at J; junction bases unmatched: 5. CDR3 loop: CASSSGLAGSQETQYF. CDR3 coding DNA: TGTGCCAGCAGTTCTGGACTAGCGGGCTCCCAAGAGACCCAGTACTTC.

The chain links TRBV27 to TRBJ1-6; D unclear. Trimming cost V 3 bases and J 7 bases, with 7 bases left between them. The CDR3 covers 13 residues. CDR1 MNHEY and CDR2 SMNVEV come from the germline V gene (reference sequence). The CDR3: CASSFGINSPLHF. CDR3 DNA sequence: TGTGCCAGCAGTTTCGGGATCAATTCACCCCTCCACTTT.

The chain recombines TRBV12-3 or TRBV12-4 with TRBJ1-1, with unresolved D. The V end lost 6 bases, the J end lost 3 bases, and 11 bases lay between the germline ends. CDR3 length: 13 amino acids. CDR3 bases: TGTGCCAGCAGACTCACCCGGGACACTGAAGCTTTCTTT. Amino acids: CASRLTRDTEAFF.

This clone was detected once. The chain employs TRBV27 and TRBJ1-2; the D gene is possibly TRBD1 (5 bases). With 6 bases removed from V and 3 bases from J, the gap between germline ends came to 14 bases. The germline gives CDR1 MNHEY, CDR2 SMNVEV (reference sequence). CDR3 length: 14 amino acids. The CDR3 sequence: CASRPILGDYGYTF. The CDR3 DNA reads as TGTGCCAGCAGGCCGATTCTAGGGGACTATGGCTACACCTTC.

This chain joins TRBV27 and TRBJ1-5; no clear D gene. V lost 8 bases, J lost 4 bases, and 12 bases lay in between. Germline V lookup: CDR1 MNHEY, CDR2 SMNVEV (reference sequence). This CDR3 spans 13 amino acids. CDR3 coding DNA: TGTGCCAGCCGGATGGGAGGTAATCAGCCCCAGCATTTT. It is translated as CASRMGGNQPQHF.

This clone has at least ten counts. The rearrangement links TRBV11-2 to TRBJ1-1, with TRBD1 as a possible D gene (5 bases). CDR3 length: 19 amino acids. Per germline, CDR1 SGHAT and CDR2 FQNNGV. V lost 4 bases, J lost 5 bases, and 29 bases lay in between. This chain's CDR3 is CASSSAFWRNLGDHTEAFF. The CDR3 coding sequence is TGTGCCAGCAGCTCCGCCTTTTGGAGAAACCTAGGGGATCATACTGAAGCTTTCTTT.

The chain carries TRBV10-3 and TRBJ2-3; TRBD1 matches 8 bases. The CDR3 runs to 15 residues. Germline V gene data show CDR1 as ENHRY and CDR2 as SYGVKD. The trim removed 2 bases at V and 3 bases at J, leaving 4 bases unmatched. CDR3 region: CAISELGQATDTQYF. CDR3 sequence (DNA): TGTGCCATCAGTGAGCTGGGACAGGCGACAGATACGCAGTATTTT.